Below are 23 T cell receptor beta chains sequenced from a single sample in a study of blood T cell repertoires in COVID-19. Profiling relied on immunoSEQ multiplex PCR, and the TCRdb table lists in-frame clones only, not all of them. In the table there are fewer than 350,000 clones, 85% of which are singletons. The sequenced material came from PBMCs or T cells enriched from blood (not recorded which). These receptors were obtained from a woman aged 50 to 65 who had recovered from COVID-19.

The genes are TRBV11-2 and TRBJ2-7, with D hard to call. Looked up from germline, CDR1 is SGHAT and CDR2 is FQNNGV. V lost 1 base and J lost 3, with 16 bases in between. The CDR3 spans 16 residues. The CDR3 region has the DNA TGTGCCAGCAGCTTAGGGTCTCAGGCCGGTCTCTACGAGCAGTACTTC. Amino acids: CASSLGSQAGLYEQYF.

The rearrangement uses TRBV4-3 and TRBJ2-7; weak D call: TRBD2 (6 bases). The V and J ends lost 4 bases and 2 bases respectively, with 15 bases between them. Germline V gives CDR1 LGHNA, CDR2 YSLEER. The length of the CDR3 is 15 residues. CDR3: CASSPNPGLTYEQYF. The CDR3 region has the DNA TGCGCCAGCAGCCCAAATCCGGGACTTACCTACGAGCAGTACTTC.

A single count supports this clone. This CDR3 reads CASSLVPQASGGTQYF. CDR3 bases: TGTGCCAGCAGCTTAGTTCCCCAGGCTAGCGGAGGTACGCAGTATTTT. The chain joins TRBV7-2 to TRBJ2-3; 7 nucleotides align to TRBD2. The CDR3 loop spans 16 amino acids. With V trimmed by 1 base and J by 8 bases, 12 bases remained unmatched. Germline CDR1 is SGHTA and CDR2 is FQGNSA.

The chain joins TRBV27 to TRBJ2-1; D ambiguous. This CDR3 contains 12 residues. The V gene lost 4 bases and the J gene lost 8 bases, with 9 bases spanning the gap. Germline loops: CDR1 MNHEY, CDR2 SMNVEV (reference sequence). CDR3 protein: CASSSPRDEQFF. DNA of the CDR3: TGTGCCAGCAGTTCCCCCCGGGATGAGCAGTTCTTC.

V and J are TRBV25-1 and TRBJ1-1; TRBD1 aligns across 7 bases. After removal of 9 bases from V and 6 bases from J, the junction contained 7 bases not matched to a gene. Germline V gene sequence: CDR1 MGHDK, CDR2 SYGVNS. This CDR3 has 12 residues. This CDR3 is CASRTGWAEAFF. The CDR3 DNA reads as TGTGCCAGTAGGACAGGATGGGCTGAAGCTTTCTTT.

The J gene is TRBJ1-2, the V gene TRBV5-6; no firm D call. CDR1 is SGHDT and CDR2 is YYEEEE in the germline V gene. This CDR3 region has 15 residues. The V end was cut by 0 bases, the J end by 3 bases, with 12 bases between. CDR3 residues: CASSLGANLDYGYTF. In DNA, the CDR3 is TGTGCCAGCAGCTTGGGGGCTAATCTTGACTATGGCTACACCTTC.

The chain joins TRBV4-2 to TRBJ1-6; TRBD1 is a possible D gene (5 bases). Germline values: CDR1 LGHNA, CDR2 YNFKEQ. There are 16 residues in the CDR3. The V end lost 0 bases, the J end lost 9 bases, and 15 bases lay between the germline ends. DNA of the CDR3: TGTGCCAGCAGCCAAGATCAAGGAGGGGTGGGTTCACCCCTCCACTTT. Translated: CASSQDQGGVGSPLHF.

This clone was counted once. The chain carries TRBV15 and TRBJ1-6, with no clear D. Trimming took off 0 bases at V and 8 bases at J, with 11 bases between the two ends. CDR1 and CDR2 (germline): LNHNV, YYDKDF (reference sequence). The CDR3 has 15 amino acids. CDR3 sequence: CATSREGREDSPLHF. The CDR3 DNA reads TGTGCCACCAGCAGAGAAGGGAGGGAGGATTCACCCCTCCACTTT.

The rearrangement joins TRBV29-1 to TRBJ1-1; TRBD1 matches 8 bases. The V segment lost 6 bases and the J segment 0 bases; nucleotides outside the gene matches: 9. Per the germline V gene, CDR1 is SQVTM and CDR2 is ANQGSEA. There are 15 residues in the CDR3. CDR3 sequence: CSVPGQALLNTEAFF. DNA of the CDR3: TGCAGCGTGCCGGGACAGGCTCTTTTGAACACTGAAGCTTTCTTT.

The chain recombines TRBV7-9 with TRBJ1-1; tentative D call: TRBD1 (5 bases). Trimming took 5 bases from V and 6 from J, leaving 16 bases between them. The CDR3 is made up of 14 amino acids. Per the germline V gene, CDR1 is SEHNR and CDR2 is FQNEAQ (reference sequence). The CDR3 nucleotides are TGTGCCAGCAGCCCCAGTGGGGGGTGGTCTGAAGCTTTCTTT. Its translation: CASSPSGGWSEAFF.

The chain carries TRBV3-1 (or the pseudogene TRBV3-2) and TRBJ1-1, with D unresolved. The germline CDR1 and CDR2 sequences are LGHDT and YNNKEL (reference sequence). V gave up 2 bases and J gave up 1 base, with 11 bases separating them. The CDR3 has 15 residues. The CDR3 region has the DNA TGTGCCAGCAGCCAATTCTGGGCGGGGAACACTGAAGCTTTCTTT. Its translation is CASSQFWAGNTEAFF.

This clone has a handful of counts. The genes are TRBV19 and TRBJ2-2; D perhaps matches TRBD2 (6 bases). V was cut by 6 bases and J by 3 bases, with 17 bases left in between. CDR3 length: 16 amino acids. Germline V gene sequence: CDR1 LNHDA, CDR2 SQIVND (reference sequence). CDR3: CASSLSSGLYTGELFF. For the CDR3, the DNA is TGTGCCAGTAGCTTGTCATCAGGACTATACACCGGGGAGCTGTTTTTT.

The V and J genes are TRBV3-1 (or the pseudogene TRBV3-2) and TRBJ1-6; D is unclear. The CDR3 has 14 amino acids. The V gene lost 9 bases and the J gene lost 0 bases, with 9 bases spanning the gap. CDR1 is LGHDT and CDR2 is YNNKEL in the germline V gene (reference sequence). The CDR3 DNA follows: TGTGCCAGTTCGGAGAACTCCTATAATTCACCCCTCCACTTT. Translating it yields CASSENSYNSPLHF.

J is TRBJ1-4 and V is TRBV2; D is ambiguous. Between the trimmed V and J ends, which lost 5 bases and 3 bases, there was a span of 13 bases. Germline CDR1 reads SNHLY; CDR2 reads FYNNEI. This CDR3 has 15 residues. The CDR3 DNA is TGTGCCAGCAGTCCGGGGTGGAGCGCTAATGAAAAACTGTTTTTT. It encodes CASSPGWSANEKLFF.

The rearrangement uses TRBV2 and TRBJ2-4; 8 bases fit TRBD1. J lost 5 bases, V lost 5 bases, and 5 bases had no gene match. This CDR3 spans 14 amino acids. The germline V gene has CDR1 SNHLY and CDR2 FYNNEI. For the CDR3, the DNA is TGTGCCAGCAGTTCACAGGGGGGCGAAAACATTCAGTACTTC. As protein: CASSSQGGENIQYF.

J is TRBJ1-4 and V is TRBV28; D not certain. This CDR3 is 16 amino acids long. V shed 7 bases and J shed 5 bases, with 20 bases lying between them. Looked up from germline, CDR1 is MDHEN and CDR2 is SYDVKM. CDR3: CASKPSLGRPNEKLFF. CDR3 nucleotide sequence: TGTGCCAGCAAACCCTCCCTGGGCAGGCCCAATGAAAAACTGTTTTTT.

The V gene is TRBV19, the J gene TRBJ1-6; D is perhaps TRBD1 (6 bases). This CDR3 contains 14 residues. Germline-derived CDR1 and CDR2 are LNHDA and SQIVND (reference sequence). V was trimmed by 8 bases and J by 3 bases, leaving 11 bases between them. The CDR3, as DNA: TGTGCCAGTGCAAGGACAGACTATAATTCACCCCTCCACTTT. Amino acid sequence: CASARTDYNSPLHF.

This chain links TRBV19 with TRBJ1-5; TRBD1 might be the D (5 bases). Germline V gene data show CDR1 as LNHDA and CDR2 as SQIVND (reference sequence). The CDR3 extends over 12 amino acids. The germline V and J ends were trimmed by 5 bases and 6 bases, with 8 bases remaining between them. The CDR3 sequence is CASSGRGQPQHF. The CDR3 DNA follows: TGTGCCAGTAGTGGAAGGGGTCAGCCCCAGCATTTT.

The chain recombines TRBV11-2 with TRBJ2-3, with 9 positions matching TRBD2. There are 17 residues in the CDR3. CDR1 and CDR2 (germline): SGHAT, FQNNGV. The ends lost 6 bases at V and 1 base at J; junction bases unmatched: 11. As DNA, the CDR3 is TGTGCCAGCAGTTTCATTGCGGGGGGGCAGGGCACAGATACGCAGTATTTT. It encodes CASSFIAGGQGTDTQYF.

The V call is TRBV7-2, the J call TRBJ1-1, with 12 bases fitting TRBD1. Germline-derived CDR1 and CDR2 are SGHTA and FQGNSA. CDR3 size: 19 residues. Unmatched junction bases numbered 18, after V lost 5 bases and J lost 5 bases. CDR3 sequence (DNA): TGTGCCAGCAGCCCCAACCAGCCGGGACAGGGGGCTCTTAGAACTGAAGCTTTCTTT. Encoded protein: CASSPNQPGQGALRTEAFF.

J is TRBJ1-4 and V is TRBV19, with D possibly matching TRBD1 (6 bases). V lost 9 bases and J lost 5, with 16 bases in between. Per germline, CDR1 LNHDA and CDR2 SQIVND (reference sequence). The CDR3 is 14 residues long. This CDR3 is CASARTEENEKLFF. DNA of the CDR3: TGTGCCAGCGCGCGGACAGAAGAGAATGAAAAACTGTTTTTT.

V is TRBV27 and J is TRBJ2-1; 9 positions match TRBD2. The CDR3 consists of 16 residues. The ends lost 9 bases at V and 5 bases at J; junction bases unmatched: 14. The germline CDR1 and CDR2 sequences are MNHEY and SMNVEV (reference sequence). This chain's CDR3 is CARTEGASGKNNEQFF. The DNA for the CDR3 is TGTGCCAGAACGGAGGGGGCTAGCGGGAAAAACAATGAGCAGTTCTTC.

The chain recombines TRBV5-1 with TRBJ2-5, with a weak D call TRBD1 (6 bases). The germline gives CDR1 SGHRS, CDR2 YFSETQ. The CDR3 is 15 residues long. Trimming stripped 1 base from V and 0 bases from J, with 10 bases between. CDR3 nucleotide sequence: TGCGCCAGCAGCTTGCAGGGGACCAACCAAGAGACCCAGTACTTC. Its protein product is CASSLQGTNQETQYF.